The clone carrying this T cell receptor (beta chain) was detected only a few times. Its specificity is unknown. Germline V gene sequence: CDR1 WSHSY, CDR2 SAAADI. The CDR3 runs to 13 residues. Trimming stripped 4 bases from V and 3 bases from J, with 9 bases between. TCRdb reprocessed the PCR reads via MiXCR and lists one record per CDR3 protein. The table lists over 550,000 distinct CDR3 sequences, over 25% of them singletons. The data were taken from a study of molecular identifiers for immune sequencing clone quantification. Whole-study results and caveats: Clones above 20 RNA copies contained over 98% of effector molecules and under 1% of naive molecules.

Naive CD8 T cells were FACS-sorted by CD8+CD4-CCR7+CD45RA+ markers. This receptor was obtained from a human donor in good health. Some libraries in this study had Jurkat cell RNA spiked in. The sequencing input was naive CD8+ T cells from blood, with Jurkat cell RNA spiked in. Subset defined: FACS-sorted CD8+CD4-CCR7+CD45RA+ naive T cells. The chain combines TRBV10-2 with TRBJ1-1; D is unresolved. CDR3 DNA sequence: TGCGCCAGCAGTGTTGGGAAGCACACTGAAGCTTTCTTT. Amino acid sequence: CASSVGKHTEAFF.